Below, one TCR beta chain is given with its context. Its target antigen remains unknown. Base qualities were left out, and no much larger clone turns up one base away. One collaborating source in Seattle enrolled patients during active infection and followed them longitudinally through the course of disease. The collaborating institutions used their own protocols to collect whole blood in K2EDTA tubes. For TCRbeta analysis, collaborators shipped samples in one of three forms: frozen whole blood, isolated PBMCs, or DNA extracted from either of those sample types. This specimen comes from a study of blood T cell repertoires in COVID-19 (dated by TCRdb to 2020 to 2021). Notes on the research overall: Samples from collaborators originated in the United States, Italy and Spain and spanned both the acute and convalescent phases of COVID-19. Samples came from the ongoing ImmuneRACE study (first 160 participants) plus 1,254 subjects from 6 global collaborators. The repertoires were released in a freely available public database meant as a resource for research on the immune response to SARS-CoV-2. The prospective study material was composed of cDNA or gDNA derived from T cells, B-cell-depleted T cells, or PBMCs. Nearly every sample came with metadata listing a de-identified subject ID, COVID-19 status, age in years and sex. Where available, HLA class I and class II types were taken from metadata supplied by the sample provider and were not determined by assay-based typing. Deeply sampled blood TCRbeta repertoires from subjects exposed to, actively infected with, or recovered from COVID-19 were included in the dataset.

What the authors observed across the whole study: The quantity of clinical and demographic metadata differed by source and by participant and was supplied without curation.

The CDR3, from cysteine to phenylalanine, totals 12 residues. The kept DNA is CDR3 alone, 36 bases in frame from the first base. The germline V gene supplies CDR1 SGHTA and CDR2 FQGNSA. At the junction V is shortened by 8 bases and J by 4 bases, with 11 bases in between. TCRbeta CDR3 regions were amplified from genomic DNA using the immunoSEQ Assay, a bias-controlled multiplex PCR. In the paper's pipeline: Nucleated cell counts per sample were estimated from amplification of reference gene primers within the assay. Sequence reads were collapsed and filtered to measure the absolute abundance of every unique TCRbeta CDR3 rearrangement. For each sample, productive Simpson clonality was calculated by taking the square root of Simpson's diversity index across productive rearrangements. In TCRdb, the immuneACCESS table is reduced to in-frame sequences with V and J assigned. These tables do not hold every clone; where another copy was compared, an unresolved V gene accounts for under half, and the others remain unexplained. That table furnishes V, J and clone size, whereas the DNA furnished D and trimming. For this sample there are about 370,000 clones; around 89% appear just once. The ten largest clones represent around 2.8% of the sample.

The sequenced sample consisted of peripheral blood. The chain employs TRBV7-2 and TRBJ1-2; the D region possibly corresponds to TRBD1 (5 bases align). The sequence came from a woman in her thirties with COVID-19, enrolled during active disease. The nucleotides are TGTGCCAGCCGGGGGGTGGGCTATGGCTACACCTTC. This is translated as CASRGVGYGYTF.